Below, one T cell receptor (beta chain) is given with its context. This entry belongs to a study of blood T cell repertoires in COVID-19. For the study at large: Whether acute or convalescent, the COVID-19 samples came from the United States, Italy and Spain. Sample material is recorded as cDNA or gDNA derived from T cells, B-cell-depleted T cells, or PBMCs.

The CDR3 is 16 residues long. Trimming stripped 5 bases from V and 0 bases from J, with 13 bases between. Germline V CDR1 and CDR2: MNHEY, SVGEGT. Under the authors' procedure: Amplification of reference gene primers was used by the study to estimate nucleated cell counts. The data were produced by immunoSEQ multiplex PCR, yet TCRdb's version contains in-frame clones alone and is incomplete. The V and J calls and clone size were taken over from that table, and D and trimming were inferred from the DNA. Seen here are more than 110,000 clones, more than 60% observed once, and the top ten hold less than 15%.

Sequencing was done on a sample of peripheral blood. The receptor was isolated from a man older than 75 with acute or convalescent COVID-19. The chain employs TRBV6-2 or TRBV6-3 and TRBJ2-2; a possible D gene is TRBD1 (6 bases). CDR3 sequence: CASSVYGQPNTGELFF. The CDR3 DNA reads as TGTGCCAGCAGTGTCTATGGACAGCCGAACACCGGGGAGCTGTTTTTT.